This T cell receptor beta chain was retrieved from a study of prognosis after radiotherapy for stage I lung cancer. Across the whole study: Over five patients presented with squamous cell carcinoma, approximately eleven with adenocarcinoma. None of the patients had concurrent treatment alongside stereotactic body radiotherapy.

This clonotype was observed a handful of times. A clone one base away is much larger, so this may be a read error. Amplification of the TCR beta CDR3 (from genomic DNA) was done by two-round multiplex PCR. Every TRBV and TRBJ gene had its own specific primer in first-round PCR. TCRdb recomputed calls from the multiplex PCR reads with MiXCR, one row per CDR3 protein. The sample comprises about 51,000 distinct CDR3 sequences, about 37% of which are singletons, and 8% to 10% rests with the top ten. This CDR3 is 17 amino acids long. Germline loops: CDR1 SGHRS, CDR2 YFSETQ. The genes are TRBV5-1 and TRBJ2-3; no definite D call. The sample here was PBMCs, taken before or after stereotactic body radiation therapy (not recorded which). The receptor comes from a donor at least 50 years old with non-small cell lung cancer. The CDR3 region has the DNA TGCGCCAACAGCTTGGGGTCGGCTGAAGGTGGCACAGATACGCAGTATTTT. The encoded protein is CANSLGSAEGGTDTQYF.